Below are 22 T cell receptor beta chains sequenced from a single sample in a study of T-cell memory formation after mild COVID-19. Using its own MiXCR run on the 5' RACE reads, TCRdb lists one record per CDR3 protein. The repertoire has some 110,000 distinct CDR3 sequences, about a sixth of them found once; the top ten carry roughly 27%. Specimen: PBMCs or a T cell subset sorted from them (not recorded which). These receptors all stem from an adult woman who had mild COVID-19 (a few samples of this study predate the infection). Cell type and time point are not known.

This clonotype was detected only a few times. The chain recombines TRBV3-1 with TRBJ1-1; 9 bases are a match to TRBD1. V was pared by 1 base and J by 5 bases, with 14 bases of the junction left unmatched. This CDR3 contains 18 residues. The germline V gene encodes CDR1 LGHDT and CDR2 YNNKEL (reference sequence). CDR3 amino acids: CASSQGQGETGPWTEAFF. In DNA, the CDR3 is TGTGCCAGCAGCCAAGGACAGGGGGAAACAGGTCCGTGGACTGAAGCTTTCTTT.

This chain uses TRBV4-1 with TRBJ2-1; tentatively, D is TRBD2 (6 bases). Germline loops: CDR1 MGHRA, CDR2 YSYEKL. The length of the CDR3 is 15 residues. The V end was cut by 6 bases, the J end by 2 bases, with 14 bases between. The CDR3 sequence is CASRQIIAAYNEQFF. The CDR3 nucleotides are TGCGCCAGCAGACAGATTATAGCGGCCTACAATGAGCAGTTCTTC.

This clonotype appeared a few times. The chain has TRBV5-5 and TRBJ2-2; no reliable D call. CDR3 length: 14 residues. V was pared by 1 base and J by 0 bases, with 4 bases between. Germline assignment: CDR1 SGHKS and CDR2 YYEKEE (reference sequence). This chain's CDR3 is CASSLYSNTGELFF. The CDR3 nucleotides are TGTGCCAGCAGCTTGTATTCGAACACCGGGGAGCTGTTTTTT.

This chain connects TRBV7-6 to TRBJ2-2, with TRBD1 as a possible D gene (6 bases). The germline V gene encodes CDR1 SGHVS and CDR2 FNYEAQ. V was clipped by 1 base and J by 0 bases, with 6 bases between them. CDR3 length equals 15 residues. The CDR3 protein is CASSLGTANTGELFF. The CDR3 nucleotides read TGTGCCAGCAGCTTAGGGACAGCGAACACCGGGGAGCTGTTTTTT.

In this sample, this clonotype turned up a few times. Here the CDR3 DNA reads TGCGCCAGCAGCCAGGCGGGGGGGCCCGGGGAGCTGTTTTTT. This gives the protein CASSQAGGPGELFF. The chain combines TRBV4-1 with TRBJ2-2, with TRBD2 identical over 9 bases. The CDR3 is 14 residues long. Per the germline V gene, CDR1 is MGHRA and CDR2 is YSYEKL. The junction had 2 bases not matched to a gene; V was cut back by 3 bases and J by 6 bases.

This clonotype appeared a few times. V gene TRBV6-5 combines with J gene TRBJ2-5, with D unresolved. Trimming took off 6 bases at V and 2 bases at J, with 16 bases between the two ends. There are 15 residues in the CDR3. Germline V gene lookup returns CDR1 MNHEY and CDR2 SVGAGI. The CDR3 DNA follows: TGTGCCAGCAGCCCCTATCTAGGTGGGCAAGAGACCCAGTACTTC. Translating it yields CASSPYLGGQETQYF.

This clonotype was seen only a few times. V usage is TRBV5-6 and J usage is TRBJ2-1, with D perhaps assigned TRBD1 or TRBD2 (5 bases each). Germline loops: CDR1 SGHDT, CDR2 YYEEEE. There are 14 residues in the CDR3. V was shortened by 4 bases and J by 4 bases, with 12 bases between the two germline ends. The CDR3 region has the DNA TGTGCCAGCAGCCGCCGGGACGGTTACAATGAGCAGTTCTTC. Amino acids: CASSRRDGYNEQFF.

This clonotype was counted between two and nine times. J is TRBJ2-1 and V is TRBV4-2; maybe TRBD2 (6 bases). Trimming shortened V by 3 bases and J by 6 bases, and 12 bases separated the two germline ends. This CDR3 contains 14 residues. Germline V gene sequence: CDR1 LGHNA, CDR2 YNFKEQ. The CDR3 sequence: CASSQRDGRNEQFF. CDR3 DNA sequence: TGTGCCAGCAGCCAGCGGGACGGCCGCAATGAGCAGTTCTTC.

This clonotype appeared a few times. The chain recombines TRBV5-8 with TRBJ1-1; D is ambiguous. Trimming stripped 0 bases from V and 5 bases from J, with 11 bases between. The CDR3 covers 14 residues. Germline-derived CDR1 and CDR2 are SGHTS and YDEGEE. CDR3 bases: TGTGCCAGCAGCTTGGTCTGGGTGGGAACTGAAGCTTTCTTT. Translation: CASSLVWVGTEAFF.

The chain employs TRBV4-1 and TRBJ2-7; D possibly matches TRBD1 or TRBD2 (6 bases each). CDR1 and CDR2 from the germline V gene are MGHRA and YSYEKL. CDR3 length: 14 amino acids. V lost 4 bases, J lost 4 bases, and 14 bases lay in between. This chain's CDR3 is CASSPGWGAYEQYF. Here the CDR3 DNA reads TGCGCCAGCAGCCCCGGGTGGGGGGCTTACGAGCAGTACTTC.

The V call is TRBV27, the J call TRBJ2-1, with TRBD1 matching over 7 bases. V shed 4 bases, J shed 4 bases, and the junction held 7 bases outside the gene matches. The CDR3 contains 15 residues. Per the germline V gene, CDR1 is MNHEY and CDR2 is SMNVEV (reference sequence). Here the CDR3 DNA reads TGTGCCAGCAGTTCAGGGACAGAACTGTACAATGAGCAGTTCTTC. Its translation: CASSSGTELYNEQFF.

V usage is TRBV9 and J usage is TRBJ1-1; 9 bases map to TRBD1. The V segment lost 4 bases and the J segment 1 base; nucleotides outside the gene matches: 17. CDR3 length: 19 amino acids. Germline lookup yields CDR1 SGDLS and CDR2 YYNGEE. The DNA of the CDR3 is TGTGCCAGCAGCCCCGGGGTTGGTGGGACAGGGATGCCGAACACTGAAGCTTTCTTT. It specifies CASSPGVGGTGMPNTEAFF. Looking up the rest from reference TRBV9 and TRBJ1-1 gives the full variable domain: DSGVTQTPKHLITATGQRVTLRCSPRSGDLSVYWYQQSLDQGLQFLIQYYNGEERAKGNILERFSAQQFPDLHSELNLSSLELGDSALYFCASSPGVGGTGMPNTEAFFGQGTRLTVV.

CDR3 nucleotides: TGTGCCAGCAGCCCACCTAACAGGGGGACAACTGAAGCTTTCTTT. Its protein product is CASSPPNRGTTEAFF. V and J are TRBV7-9 and TRBJ1-1, with 8 bases lining up with TRBD1. V was clipped by 5 bases and J by 5 bases; unmatched bases: 10. Germline CDR1 and CDR2: SEHNR and FQNEAQ (reference sequence). The CDR3 sequence is 15 residues long.

This sequence joins TRBV30 and TRBJ1-6; perhaps TRBD1 as D (5 bases). CDR1 GTSNPN and CDR2 SVGIG come from the germline V gene (reference sequence). The germline V and J ends were trimmed by 2 bases and 7 bases, with 12 bases remaining between them. The CDR3 runs 14 residues. The CDR3 coding sequence is TGTGCCTGGAGTTGGGGCGCGGGGAATTCACCCCTCCACTTT. Translating it yields CAWSWGAGNSPLHF.

This clonotype was detected ten times or more. The chain joins TRBV20-1 to TRBJ2-7, with a weak D call TRBD2 (6 bases). CDR1 and CDR2 (germline): DFQATT, SNEGSKA (reference sequence). CDR3 size: 12 residues. V lost 5 bases and J 7 bases, leaving 15 bases between the germline ends. The CDR3 reads CSAGPFGGEQYF. The DNA of the CDR3 is TGCAGTGCTGGTCCCTTTGGGGGGGAGCAGTACTTC.

This clonotype was recorded at least ten times. The gene calls are TRBV7-3 and TRBJ2-1, with D possibly being TRBD2 (6 bases). Germline loops: CDR1 SGHTA, CDR2 FQGTGA. CDR3 size: 16 residues. V lost 0 bases, J lost 0 bases, and 9 bases lay in between. This chain's CDR3 is CASSLTSGYSYNEQFF. The CDR3 region has the DNA TGTGCCAGCAGCTTAACGAGCGGGTACTCCTACAATGAGCAGTTCTTC.

The rearrangement uses TRBV3-1 and TRBJ2-5, with D perhaps matching TRBD2 (5 bases). CDR3 length: 16 amino acids. Trimming took off 1 base at V and 0 bases at J, with 12 bases between the two ends. Germline CDR1 LGHDT, CDR2 YNNKEL (reference sequence). DNA of the CDR3: TGTGCCAGCAGCCAAGCCCTAGCTGAGTACCAAGAGACCCAGTACTTC. It codes for CASSQALAEYQETQYF.

The rearrangement links TRBV12-3 or TRBV12-4 to TRBJ2-5; 8 bases agree with TRBD1. CDR3 length: 13 amino acids. Trimming removed 10 bases from V and 5 bases from J; junction bases left unmatched: 9. CDR3 sequence reads: CATADRGRETQYF. For the CDR3, the DNA is TGTGCCACCGCAGACAGGGGAAGGGAGACCCAGTACTTC.

This chain connects TRBV4-2 to TRBJ2-7; D may be TRBD2 (7 bases). CDR3 length: 11 residues. V lost 7 bases and J lost 6, with 10 bases in between. Germline V CDR1 and CDR2: LGHNA, YNFKEQ. CDR3 sequence (DNA): TGTGCCAGCAAAGGGGGGGGCGAGCAGTACTTC. This sequence encodes CASKGGGEQYF.

The chain is built from TRBV5-8 and TRBJ1-5, with D possibly matching TRBD1 (5 bases). CDR3 size: 16 residues. V was shortened by 0 bases and J by 2 bases, with 12 bases between the two germline ends. In germline, CDR1 is SGHTS, CDR2 YDEGEE. CDR3 sequence: CASSLDTQGGNQPQHF. DNA for the CDR3: TGTGCCAGCAGCTTGGATACGCAGGGTGGCAATCAGCCCCAGCATTTT.

This clonotype was counted ten times or more. The V gene is TRBV14, the J gene TRBJ2-1, with 7 bases aligning to TRBD1. Germline V gene lookup returns CDR1 SGHDN and CDR2 FVKESK. This CDR3 contains 15 residues. V shed 6 bases and J 8 bases; nucleotides not matched to a gene: 13. CDR3 sequence: CASRSSTGYGDEQFF. DNA of the CDR3: TGTGCCAGCAGGTCCTCGACAGGGTATGGGGATGAGCAGTTCTTC.

This clonotype was counted ten times or more. The V and J genes are TRBV27 and TRBJ2-2; no reliable D call. V shed 6 bases and J shed 4 bases, with 12 bases lying between them. The CDR3 sequence is 14 residues long. The germline V gene has CDR1 MNHEY and CDR2 SMNVEV (reference sequence). CDR3 DNA: TGTGCCAGCAGGGAAGGGTGGACCACCGGGGAGCTGTTTTTT. Its translation: CASREGWTTGELFF.